This T cell receptor beta chain is from a study of regulatory T cells in long-lasting Graves disease. Building of the TCR beta libraries involved iRepertoire HTBI primers and Arm-PCR of CDR3 regions. One entry per CDR3 protein, called by TCRdb with MiXCR from the multiplex PCR reads. Found here are about 470,000 distinct CDR3 sequences, roughly 16% of them singletons; the top ten hold 12%. The CDR3 runs to 14 residues. Germline V lookup: CDR1 SGHRS, CDR2 YFSETQ. V was clipped by 2 bases and J by 3 bases; unmatched bases: 3. This clonotype occurred many times. Time point described: newly diagnosed GD, antithyroid drugs for less than 3 months. PBMCs provided the RNA from which the TCR library was made. This sample was also put to use in a study of T cells in Graves' hyperthyroidism and ophthalmopathy. Per that paper: Primed by the HTBI set, a first-round RT-PCR was run on the TCR CDR3.

The material sequenced was peripheral blood mononuclear cells (PBMCs), taken at new diagnosis, from a patient treated with antithyroid drugs. This clonotype originated in a man between 40 and 49 years old with Graves disease. The genes are TRBV5-1 and TRBJ1-1; 8 bases are shared with TRBD1. CDR3 in DNA: TGCGCCAGCAGCTTTGACAGGGGCGACACTGAAGCTTTCTTT. This encodes CASSFDRGDTEAFF.